The clone carrying this TCR beta chain was detected a few times. Its target is unknown. The V and J ends lost 3 bases and 0 bases respectively, with 11 bases between them. The CDR3 consists of 15 residues. This sample stems from a study of response to subunit inactivated influenza vaccine. Study-wide results and caveats: T cells newly recruited by each seasonal influenza vaccination are few, the authors suggested.

TCRdb called the RT-PCR reads again in MiXCR, with one record for every CDR3 protein. Of roughly 670,000 distinct CDR3 sequences in the sample, around 13% were seen once. The rearrangement joins TRBV12-3 or TRBV12-4 to TRBJ1-1, with D unclear. The input for sequencing was PBMCs from blood, taken roughly 15 days before vaccination. The receptor was isolated from a man aged 50 to 59 who received an inactivated influenza vaccine. CDR3 nucleotides: TGTGCCAGCAGTTTTGGCCTGATGATGAACACTGAAGCTTTCTTT. Translating it yields CASSFGLMMNTEAFF.